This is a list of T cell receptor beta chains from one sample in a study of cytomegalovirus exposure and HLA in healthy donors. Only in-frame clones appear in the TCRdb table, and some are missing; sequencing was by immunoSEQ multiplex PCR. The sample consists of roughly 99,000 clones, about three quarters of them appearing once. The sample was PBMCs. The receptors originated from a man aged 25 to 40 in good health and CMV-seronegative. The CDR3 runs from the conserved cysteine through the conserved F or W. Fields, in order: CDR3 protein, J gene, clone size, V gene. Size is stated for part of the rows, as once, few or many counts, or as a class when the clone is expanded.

CASSPMWEGSYEQYF TRBJ2-7 . TRBV18
CASSEYSGNTIYF TRBJ1-3 . TRBV6-1
CASSVPGTGNYEQYF TRBJ2-7 . TRBV28
CASHIGEIRNEKLFF TRBJ1-4 . TRBV19
CASSFGTGEAFF TRBJ1-1 . TRBV5-1
CASSTGQAPYF TRBJ2-7 . TRBV7-8
CASSPRTGNEQYF TRBJ2-7 . TRBV5-1
CASSQVGQGVAGYTF TRBJ1-2 . TRBV4-2
CASRHSGTSDNEQFF TRBJ2-1 . TRBV2
CASSLGTGGPDTQYF TRBJ2-3 . TRBV6-6
CASSEGDYYSYEQYF TRBJ2-7 . TRBV6-1
CASSFLTQGGYTF TRBJ1-2 . TRBV28
CASSLGQGPQPQHF TRBJ1-5 . TRBV2
CALISRTPSGANVLTF TRBJ2-6 . TRBV30
CAAAGTGGSYGYTF TRBJ1-2 . TRBV27
CASSVDSSTNEKLFF TRBJ1-4 . TRBV6-1
CSVTGNGNTIYF TRBJ1-3 . TRBV29-1
CASSRGQYYGYTF TRBJ1-2 . TRBV5-8
CASSLRSGGHQPQHF TRBJ1-5 few TRBV28
CASSPPSGSYEQYF TRBJ2-7 . TRBV18
CASSLQGQAYEQYF TRBJ2-7 few TRBV7-8
CASSPRSGANTGELFF TRBJ2-2 . TRBV18